The 19 T cell receptor beta chains listed next were all sequenced from one sample in a study of shared clonotypes between healthy human individuals. The assay was immunoSEQ multiplex PCR, and TCRdb's table has in-frame clones only and misses some. Here the sample spans under 2,500,000 clones, about 94% being singletons. Specimen: naive CD4+ T cells sorted from blood. Indicated subset: CD45RA+ positively selected. These receptors all come from a man aged 18 to 35 in good health.

As DNA, the CDR3 is TGTGCCAGCAGTCTTCTAGCAGTCGGAACGGCCCAGTACTTC. As protein: CASSLLAVGTAQYF. This rearrangement joins TRBV7-9 to TRBJ2-5, with D maybe TRBD2 (5 bases). The V gene lost 6 bases and the J gene lost 9 bases, with 20 bases spanning the gap. CDR1 is SEHNR, CDR2 FQNEAQ, per germline (reference sequence). There are 14 residues in the CDR3. The variable domain in full, with the rest retrieved from reference TRBV7-9 and TRBJ2-5, is DTGVSQNPRHKITKRGQNVTFRCDPISEHNRLYWYRQTLGQGPEFLTYFQNEAQLEKSRLLSDRFSAERPKGSFSTLEIQRTEQGDSAMYLCASSLLAVGTAQYFGPGTRLLVL.

This chain joins TRBV5-1 and TRBJ1-4; the match to TRBD1 covers 9 bases. Germline V CDR1 and CDR2: SGHRS, YFSETQ. Germline trimming cut 7 bases from V and 5 bases from J; bases unmatched to any gene: 9. The CDR3 contains 15 residues. The CDR3 DNA sequence: TGCGCCAGCCACGCGACCGGGACAGGGAATGAAAAACTGTTTTTT. Translating gives CASHATGTGNEKLFF.

V is TRBV7-2 and J is TRBJ2-7; possibly TRBD2 for D (5 bases). Germline CDR1 reads SGHTA; CDR2 reads FQGNSA. The CDR3 totals 13 residues. V was clipped by 5 bases and J by 5 bases, with 13 bases between them. DNA for the CDR3: TGTGCCAGCAGCCCCGGGATGGACCACGAGCAGTACTTC. This codes for CASSPGMDHEQYF.

The V gene is TRBV5-1, the J gene TRBJ1-5; D not resolved. Trimming pared 3 bases from V and 0 bases from J, leaving 10 bases between. This CDR3 contains 15 residues. Per the germline V gene, CDR1 is SGHRS and CDR2 is YFSETQ. The CDR3: CASSSGLISNQPQHF. The CDR3 DNA is TGCGCCAGCAGCTCAGGACTGATTAGCAATCAGCCCCAGCATTTT.

The chain combines TRBV29-1 with TRBJ2-7; 12 bases match TRBD2. This CDR3 region has 15 residues. Germline lookup yields CDR1 SQVTM and CDR2 ANQGSEA. After removal of 4 bases from V and 5 bases from J, the junction contained 9 bases not matched to a gene. CDR3 DNA sequence: TGCAGCGTTGGGCTAAGACTAGCGGGAGCACACGAGCAGTACTTC. This codes for CSVGLRLAGAHEQYF.

The chain combines TRBV5-4 with TRBJ2-7; TRBD2 is a possible D gene (7 bases). Trimming took 2 bases from V and 3 from J, leaving 15 bases between them. The length of the CDR3 is 15 residues. Germline V gene lookup returns CDR1 SGHNT and CDR2 YYREEE (reference sequence). The CDR3 DNA reads as TGTGCCAGCAGCTTTCTCTGGGAGGGGGGCTACGAGCAGTACTTC. Protein: CASSFLWEGGYEQYF. Full variable domain (remainder filled in from reference TRBV5-4 and TRBJ2-7): ETGVTQSPTHLIKTRGQQVTLRCSSQSGHNTVSWYQQALGQGPQFIFQYYREEENGRGNFPPRFSGLQFPNYSSELNVNALELDDSALYLCASSFLWEGGYEQYFGPGTRLTVT.

The rearrangement joins TRBV5-1 to TRBJ2-1, with D hard to call. The germline V gene encodes CDR1 SGHRS and CDR2 YFSETQ. Trimming removed 0 bases from V and 13 bases from J, with 11 bases in between. CDR3 size: 12 residues. The CDR3 region has the DNA TGCGCCAGCAGCTTGGGGCAGCTTTCCCAGTTCTTC. Amino acids: CASSLGQLSQFF.

V usage is TRBV2 and J usage is TRBJ1-5, with unresolved D. V was cut by 11 bases and J by 5 bases, with 16 bases left in between. Germline V gene lookup returns CDR1 SNHLY and CDR2 FYNNEI. The CDR3 spans 13 residues. The CDR3 sequence is CAQGRQIDQPQHF. The CDR3 DNA sequence: TGTGCCCAAGGACGGCAGATTGATCAGCCCCAGCATTTT.

The chain has TRBV19 and TRBJ1-2; a possible D gene is TRBD1 (6 bases). V was shortened by 7 bases and J by 8 bases, with 14 bases between the two germline ends. Per the germline V gene, CDR1 is LNHDA and CDR2 is SQIVND (reference sequence). The CDR3 contains 12 residues. For the CDR3, the DNA is TGTGCCAGTAATAGGGGGGAAGGAGGCTACACCTTC. The encoded protein is CASNRGEGGYTF. Full variable domain (rest looked up from reference TRBV19 and TRBJ1-2): DGGITQSPKYLFRKEGQNVTLSCEQNLNHDAMYWYRQDPGQGLRLIYYSQIVNDFQKGDIAEGYSVSREKKESFPLTVTSAQKNPTAFYLCASNRGEGGYTFGSGTRLTVV.

CDR3 residues: CASSTSGTGKETQYF. In DNA, the CDR3 is TGTGCCAGTAGTACCTCCGGGACAGGGAAGGAGACCCAGTACTTC. The J gene is TRBJ2-5, the V gene TRBV19; 9 bases align to TRBD1. The CDR3 extends over 15 amino acids. V dropped 4 bases and J dropped 5; count of bases not matched to a gene: 8. Germline assignment: CDR1 LNHDA and CDR2 SQIVND (reference sequence).

V usage is TRBV18 and J usage is TRBJ1-1; 7 nucleotides align to TRBD1. V lost 6 bases and J lost 1; bases outside the gene matches: 5. CDR1 is KGHSH, CDR2 LQKENI, per germline. The CDR3 consists of 14 residues. CDR3 loop: CASSTGLGNTEAFF. The CDR3 bases are TGTGCCAGCTCGACAGGGCTGGGGAACACTGAAGCTTTCTTT. The whole variable domain, remainder taken from reference TRBV18 and TRBJ1-1, is NAGVMQNPRHLVRRRGQEARLRCSPMKGHSHVYWYRQLPEEGLKFMVYLQKENIIDESGMPKERFSAEFPKEGPSILRIQQVVRGDSAAYFCASSTGLGNTEAFFGQGTRLTVV.

This chain connects TRBV11-2 to TRBJ2-7, with D tentatively TRBD1 or TRBD2 (5 bases each). Trimming took 4 bases from V and 0 from J, leaving 13 bases between them. The CDR3 spans 15 residues. From germline, CDR1 is SGHAT and CDR2 FQNNGV. CDR3 in amino acids: CASSWGYSSSYEQYF. CDR3 in DNA: TGTGCCAGCAGCTGGGGGTACAGTTCCTCCTACGAGCAGTACTTC.

On this clone itself: The junction differs from germline at one of its ends, possibly a read error. The gene calls are TRBV9 and TRBJ1-5; D unresolved. Germline V CDR1 and CDR2: SGDLS, YYNGEE. This CDR3 has 16 amino acids. Written as DNA, the CDR3 is TGTGCCAGCAGCGTAGATCCCGCGGCACCGAATCCGCCCCAGCATTTT. Protein sequence: CASSVDPAAPNPPQHF.

V and J are TRBV6-6 and TRBJ2-7, with 9 bases matching TRBD2. CDR3 size: 14 residues. With 5 bases clipped from V and 3 bases from J, the junction kept 5 bases outside the gene matches. From germline, CDR1 is MNHNY and CDR2 SVGAGI (reference sequence). For the CDR3, the DNA is TGTGCCAGCAGTGGTATGACTAGCGGCTACGAGCAGTACTTC. It encodes CASSGMTSGYEQYF.

A single count supports this clone. This sequence joins TRBV19 and TRBJ2-2; a possible D gene is TRBD2 (5 bases). Trimming stripped 7 bases from V and 4 bases from J, with 10 bases between. This CDR3 spans 13 amino acids. The V gene's germline CDR1 is LNHDA and CDR2 SQIVND (reference sequence). The CDR3 nucleotides read TGTGCCAGTATCCGGCGGGCCACCGGGGAGCTGTTTTTT. Protein: CASIRRATGELFF.

This clone was observed a single time. The chain combines TRBV7-2 with TRBJ2-5; 14 bases align to TRBD2. Germline CDR1 reads SGHTA; CDR2 reads FQGNSA. This CDR3 is built from 17 residues. Losses at the gene ends were 5 bases for V and 5 bases for J; bases not matched to a gene: 10. The CDR3 loop is CASSPQTSGGARETQYF. CDR3 nucleotides: TGTGCCAGCAGCCCTCAGACTAGCGGGGGGGCTCGGGAGACCCAGTACTTC.

In this sample, this clone turned up a few times. The chain carries TRBV30 and TRBJ1-5; 7 nucleotides agree with TRBD1. Germline V gene sequence: CDR1 GTSNPN, CDR2 SVGIG (reference sequence). The CDR3 is 15 residues long. Losses at the gene ends were 0 bases for V and 3 bases for J; bases not matched to a gene: 5. CDR3 protein: CAWSVRQGVNQPQHF. Here the CDR3 DNA reads TGTGCCTGGAGTGTACGGCAGGGGGTCAATCAGCCCCAGCATTTT. Variable domain in full (rest from reference TRBV30 and TRBJ1-5): SQTIHQWPATLVQPVGSPLSLECTVEGTSNPNLYWYRQAAGRGLQLLFYSVGIGQISSEVPQNLSASRPQDRQFILSSKKLLLSDSGFYLCAWSVRQGVNQPQHFGDGTRLSIL.

The chain carries TRBV2 and TRBJ2-2, with 8 nucleotides matching TRBD1. CDR1 SNHLY and CDR2 FYNNEI come from the germline V gene. There are 15 residues in the CDR3. The trim removed 6 bases at V and 4 bases at J, leaving 7 bases unmatched. In nucleotides, the CDR3 is TGTGCCAGCAGAACGACAGGGGCGGCCACCGGGGAGCTGTTTTTT. Translation: CASRTTGAATGELFF.

The rearrangement links TRBV7-9 to TRBJ1-3; no firm D call. Per the germline V gene, CDR1 is SEHNR and CDR2 is FQNEAQ (reference sequence). There are 15 residues in the CDR3. V was shortened by 1 base and J by 3 bases, with 10 bases between the two germline ends. The CDR3 here is CASSLVRSFGNTIYF. CDR3 in DNA: TGTGCCAGCAGCTTAGTACGCAGCTTTGGAAACACCATATATTTT. The full variable domain, its missing parts supplied by reference TRBV7-9 and TRBJ1-3, is DTGVSQNPRHKITKRGQNVTFRCDPISEHNRLYWYRQTLGQGPEFLTYFQNEAQLEKSRLLSDRFSAERPKGSFSTLEIQRTEQGDSAMYLCASSLVRSFGNTIYFGEGSWLTVV.